The 25 T cell receptor beta chains given below trace back to one sample, sequenced in a study of CXCR3-negative and CXCR3-positive naive CD8 T cells. It was by 5' RACE with UMI labels that the TRB cDNA libraries were prepared. Reprocessing the 5' RACE reads, TCRdb reports a single entry for every CDR3 protein and omits DNA. This table lists about 6,000 distinct CDR3 sequences. Sequenced material: naive CXCR3- CD8+ T cells from blood. Documented subset: CD45RO-CCR7+CD27+CD95- naive CD8+ T cells lacking CXCR3 (TNR3-). Receptors were obtained from a human donor in good health. Some clones in this sample may be carry-over from other donors' samples.

In terms of frequency, this clonotype is medium-sized (0.01 to 0.1%). The chain links TRBV28 to TRBJ2-7; TCRdb selects TRBD2, and the lack of DNA leaves this call unchecked. Germline V CDR1 and CDR2: MDHEN, SYDVKM. The CDR3 spans 16 residues. The CDR3 reads CASGPRGGLAGYEQYF.

This chain connects TRBV2 to TRBJ2-1; TCRdb gives TRBD1 as the D gene, but with no DNA this cannot be confirmed. This CDR3 comprises 14 residues. From germline, CDR1 is SNHLY and CDR2 FYNNEI. CDR3 loop: CANTTGTGPNEQFF.

The chain joins TRBV19 to TRBJ1-1; TCRdb indicates TRBD1, and absent DNA this call remains unverified. This CDR3 contains 15 residues. Germline V gene sequence: CDR1 LNHDA, CDR2 SQIVND (reference sequence). CDR3 sequence reads: CASSISGTVNTEAFF.

By frequency, this clonotype registers medium-sized. The rearrangement joins TRBV20-1 to TRBJ1-1; without DNA, the TCRdb call of TRBD1 cannot be checked. The CDR3 loop spans 12 amino acids. In germline, CDR1 is DFQATT, CDR2 SNEGSKA (reference sequence). CDR3 residues: CSAPDRGNMAFF.

The CDR3 here is CSAGQGANEQYF. V usage is TRBV29-1 and J usage is TRBJ2-7; TCRdb indicates TRBD1, and absent DNA this call remains unverified. The CDR3 runs to 12 residues. Germline V gene lookup returns CDR1 SQVTM and CDR2 ANQGSEA.

This chain connects TRBV5-6 to TRBJ2-5; the D call from TCRdb, TRBD1, cannot be confirmed without DNA. The CDR3 totals 16 residues. Germline V CDR1 and CDR2: SGHDT, YYEEEE. CDR3: CASSFIRDRAIETQYF.

This sequence joins TRBV7-9 and TRBJ1-1; the D call from TCRdb, TRBD1, cannot be confirmed without DNA. Per germline, CDR1 SEHNR and CDR2 FQNEAQ (reference sequence). There are 15 residues in the CDR3. The CDR3 protein is CASTDSQGVRTEAFF.

This clonotype counts as medium-sized by frequency. J is TRBJ2-5 and V is TRBV19. Germline-derived CDR1 and CDR2 are LNHDA and SQIVND (reference sequence). This CDR3 region has 16 residues. The CDR3 region is CASSIDPTARQETQYF.

The V and J genes are TRBV12-3 or TRBV12-4 and TRBJ2-7; TCRdb outputs TRBD1, but without DNA this stays unchecked. The CDR3 has 13 residues. The CDR3 loop is CASGGQGGGEQYF.

The J gene is TRBJ2-4, the V gene TRBV27; the TRBD1 assignment by TCRdb is unverifiable without DNA. Germline CDR1 reads MNHEY; CDR2 reads SMNVEV (reference sequence). The length of the CDR3 is 14 residues. The CDR3 is CASSPDRAGNIQYF.

The chain combines TRBV29-1 with TRBJ2-1; TCRdb reports TRBD1, a call that lacks DNA to check it against. The CDR3 runs 15 residues. Germline values: CDR1 SQVTM, CDR2 ANQGSEA. The chain's CDR3 is CSVEDLGGSYNEQFF.

The CDR3 sequence is CASSLGYGGASTDTQYF. The chain is built from TRBV7-2 and TRBJ2-3; TCRdb lists TRBD2, though no DNA is available to test this call. The CDR3 totals 17 residues. Per the germline V gene, CDR1 is SGHTA and CDR2 is FQGNSA.

The V and J genes are TRBV4-1 and TRBJ1-2. Germline CDR1 reads MGHRA; CDR2 reads YSYEKL. The CDR3 contains 16 residues. The CDR3 spells CASSQEAQRSSYGYTF.

According to its frequency, this clonotype is medium-sized (0.01 to 0.1%). This sequence joins TRBV29-1 and TRBJ2-1; there is no DNA to check the TCRdb D call of TRBD1. The CDR3 is 14 amino acids. Germline CDR1 and CDR2: SQVTM and ANQGSEA. CDR3 amino acids: CSVIVPGQGRGQFF.

V and J are TRBV7-8 and TRBJ2-3; TCRdb's D gene call, TRBD2, goes unchecked for lack of DNA. Germline V lookup: CDR1 SGHVS, CDR2 FQNEAQ. The CDR3 contains 17 residues. The CDR3 sequence: CASSYPEGVAGEDTQYF. Supplemented by reference TRBV7-8 and TRBJ2-3, the full variable domain reads GAGVSQSPRYKVAKRGQDVALRCDPISGHVSLFWYQQALGQGPEFLTYFQNEAQLDKSGLPSDRFFAERPEGSVSTLKIQRTQQEDSAVYLCASSYPEGVAGEDTQYFGPGTRLTVL.

This CDR3 is CASSYVGSTEAFF. The chain is built from TRBV6-5 and TRBJ1-1. CDR3 length equals 13 residues. Germline V CDR1 and CDR2: MNHEY, SVGAGI.

This clonotype ranks as medium-sized in terms of frequency. This chain uses TRBV6-2 or TRBV6-3 with TRBJ2-7; TCRdb's D call, TRBD1, is unchecked because there is no DNA. The CDR3 loop spans 16 amino acids. The germline V gene has CDR1 MNHEY and CDR2 SVGEGT. CDR3 region: CASSYLPDRVPDEQYF.

The genes are TRBV7-6 and TRBJ2-7; the TRBD1 assignment by TCRdb is unverifiable without DNA. Germline CDR1 reads SGHVS; CDR2 reads FNYEAQ. The CDR3 length is 15 residues. The CDR3 loop reads CASSLSEQGVYEQYF.

According to its frequency, this clonotype is medium-sized. The chain recombines TRBV5-1 with TRBJ2-1; the TCRdb call, TRBD2, lacks DNA for checking. Germline V gene lookup returns CDR1 SGHRS and CDR2 YFSETQ. The CDR3 runs 15 residues. The CDR3 is CASSFQSSSYNEQFF.

Judged by frequency, this clonotype is medium-sized. This chain uses TRBV14 with TRBJ2-7. The germline gives CDR1 SGHDN, CDR2 FVKESK. This CDR3 has 15 amino acids. CDR3: CASSQDMGDSYEQYF.

This clonotype ranks as medium-sized (0.01 to 0.1%) in terms of frequency. The chain recombines TRBV29-1 with TRBJ1-2; TCRdb indicates TRBD1, and absent DNA this call remains unverified. The CDR3 length is 11 residues. Germline loops: CDR1 SQVTM, CDR2 ANQGSEA. This chain's CDR3 is CSLTTGDGYTF.

By frequency, this clonotype is medium-sized. CDR3 protein: CASSLALAGVENEQFF. The rearrangement uses TRBV5-1 and TRBJ2-1; TCRdb gives TRBD1 as the D gene, but with no DNA this cannot be confirmed. This CDR3 is 16 amino acids long. Germline CDR1 SGHRS, CDR2 YFSETQ.

In terms of frequency, this clonotype is medium-sized. The V gene is TRBV29-1, the J gene TRBJ2-1; TCRdb picks TRBD1, but there is no DNA to check that call. This CDR3 region has 14 residues. The germline V gene encodes CDR1 SQVTM and CDR2 ANQGSEA. CDR3 residues: CSVSWGVSNNEQFF.

This chain joins TRBV29-1 and TRBJ2-3; TCRdb's D call of TRBD2 is untestable without DNA. The CDR3 length is 15 residues. Germline CDR1 reads SQVTM; CDR2 reads ANQGSEA. The CDR3 reads CSVEDRGGITDTQYF.

The rearrangement uses TRBV20-1 and TRBJ2-5; the TCRdb call, TRBD1, lacks DNA for checking. From germline, CDR1 is DFQATT and CDR2 SNEGSKA (reference sequence). The CDR3 is 15 residues long. This CDR3 is CSASRTRGRSETQYF.